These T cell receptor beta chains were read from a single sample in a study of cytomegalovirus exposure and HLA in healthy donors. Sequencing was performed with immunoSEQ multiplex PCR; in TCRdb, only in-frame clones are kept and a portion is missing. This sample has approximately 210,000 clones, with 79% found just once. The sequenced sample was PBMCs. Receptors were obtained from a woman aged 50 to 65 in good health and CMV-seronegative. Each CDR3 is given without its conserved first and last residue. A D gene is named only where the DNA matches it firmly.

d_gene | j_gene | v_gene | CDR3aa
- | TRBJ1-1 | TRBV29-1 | SSGESGKMNTEAF
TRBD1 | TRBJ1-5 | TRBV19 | ASSTGTGGNQPQH
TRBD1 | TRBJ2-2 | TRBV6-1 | AGSGTVNTGELF
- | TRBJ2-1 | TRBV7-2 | ASSPRHLYNEQF
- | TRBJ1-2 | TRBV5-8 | ASSYPGNYGYT
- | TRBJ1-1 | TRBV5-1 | ASSLGQEPEAF
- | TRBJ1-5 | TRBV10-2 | ASSPPVGGSGQPQH
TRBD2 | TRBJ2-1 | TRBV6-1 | ASSEYRGSGRETEQF
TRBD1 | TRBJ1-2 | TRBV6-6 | ASSRGDYT
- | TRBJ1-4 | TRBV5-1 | ASSLALHRASEKLF
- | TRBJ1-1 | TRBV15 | ATSRGAGLGRDTEAF
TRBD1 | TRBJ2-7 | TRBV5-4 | ASSPGQGGYEQY
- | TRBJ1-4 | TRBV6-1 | ASSEPGATNEKLF
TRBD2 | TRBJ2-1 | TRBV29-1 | SVRGKASGNNEQF
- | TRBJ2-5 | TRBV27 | ASSFLAQETQY
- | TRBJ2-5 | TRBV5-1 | ATRLESLSQETQY
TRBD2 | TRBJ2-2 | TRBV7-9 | ASSSSPWTSGSWELF
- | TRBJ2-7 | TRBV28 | ASSLVAEEQY
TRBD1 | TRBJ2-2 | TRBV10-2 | AITGTGNTGELF
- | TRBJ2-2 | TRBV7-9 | ASSPGGQRNTGELF
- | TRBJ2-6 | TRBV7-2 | ASSFSLSGANVLT
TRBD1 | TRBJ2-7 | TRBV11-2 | ASSSGVGTGLHEQY
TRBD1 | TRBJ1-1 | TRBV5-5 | ASSRTGGGTEAF
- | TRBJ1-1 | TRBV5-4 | ASSLTPQRLTEAF
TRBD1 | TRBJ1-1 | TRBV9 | ASSTGGVNTEAF
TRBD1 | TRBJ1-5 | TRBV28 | ADSGQGNQPQH
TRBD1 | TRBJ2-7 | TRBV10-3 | AISGTGGHYEQY
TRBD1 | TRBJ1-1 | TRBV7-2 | ASSPGTGITEAF
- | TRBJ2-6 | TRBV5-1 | ASSLLHTSGANVLT
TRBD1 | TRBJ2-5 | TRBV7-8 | ASSLVRTGGEETQY